These T cell receptor beta chains were read from a single sample in a study of monozygotic twins with inflammatory bowel disease. TCRdb reanalyzed the 5' RACE reads, giving one entry per CDR3 protein sequence and no DNA. The table gives 310,000 or so distinct CDR3 sequences; the top ten clones make up around 2% of it. Sequences were obtained from blood. All receptors derive from a human donor with ulcerative colitis or Crohn's disease, or a healthy co-twin of an affected twin (not recorded which). Both conserved end residues are part of each CDR3. The order of the fields is J gene, V gene, CDR3 protein.

TRBJ2-7	TRBV25-1	CASSRTEVTYEQYF
TRBJ2-5	TRBV12-3/TRBV12-4	CASSLLSRQETQYF
TRBJ2-5	TRBV4-1	CASSFRTGNVETQYF
TRBJ2-2	TRBV7-7	CASSPGQPPGPTGELFF
TRBJ2-3	TRBV12-3/TRBV12-4	CASSSIRGFATDTQYF
TRBJ2-1	TRBV20-1	CSAALAGGLIEDNGRPFF
TRBJ2-1	TRBV7-2	CASSLRTSHEQFF
TRBJ2-3	TRBV15	CATSREASGGYTDTQYF
TRBJ2-1	TRBV3-1	CASSQTSSGTGVYNEQFF
TRBJ2-2	TRBV7-8	CASSPHLDTGELFF
TRBJ1-5	TRBV10-2	CATGDRDEPQHF
TRBJ2-3	TRBV11-2	CASSPGDGSSTDTQYF
TRBJ2-5	TRBV6-1	CASSSGTGEGETQYF
TRBJ1-2	TRBV20-1	CSASHYSAAGGYTF
TRBJ2-3	TRBV20-1	CSARDFAGVSGHGTDTQYF
TRBJ1-1	TRBV6-2/TRBV6-3	CATWDRLDWGF
TRBJ2-1	TRBV27	CASSSQGPFYNEQFF
TRBJ2-1	TRBV19	CASSISGTAYNEQFF
TRBJ2-1	TRBV5-4	CASSLDFRGGGNEQFF
TRBJ2-2	TRBV12-3/TRBV12-4	CASSQDLRVGELFF
TRBJ2-3	TRBV5-1	CASSLAGGHGDTQYF
TRBJ2-4	TRBV27	CASKLLGAKNIQYF
TRBJ2-3	TRBV24-1	CATSEAPGTDTQYF
TRBJ2-1	TRBV2	CATLERVSGGQFF
TRBJ2-3	TRBV3-1	CASRPGTFATDTQYF
TRBJ1-1	TRBV5-1	CASSFGQGGTEAFF
TRBJ2-5	TRBV18	CASSPRQQETQYF
TRBJ1-2	TRBV5-1	CASSLGETGDGYTF
TRBJ2-5	TRBV20-1	CSAIPLTYQETQYF
TRBJ2-4	TRBV19	CASSTLGGAGKNIQYF
TRBJ2-3	TRBV30	CAWSVVDPVTDTQYF
TRBJ2-7	TRBV20-1	CSARVFGAGGGEQYF
TRBJ2-3	TRBV4-1	CASSQERGSRTDTQYF
TRBJ2-1	TRBV11-2	CASSSVRPLSQGASSEQFF
TRBJ1-2	TRBV27	CASSLLNYGYTF
TRBJ2-1	TRBV20-1	CSAGGRRGQGADEQFF